Below, one T cell receptor beta chain is given with its context. Peripheral blood, about 10 milliliters per donor, was collected. Isolation per sample recovered at least 6 million PBMCs. Primers used in a second PCR of roughly 6 to 12 cycles were a sample-barcoded 5' primer and a J-beta primer mix. TCRdb re-called the 5' RACE reads through MiXCR, storing one row per CDR3 protein. Here the sample spans roughly 1.6 million distinct CDR3 sequences, about 31% being singletons. The data derive from a study of blood T cells in healthy people across ages. This CDR3 has 15 amino acids. Trimming cost V 2 bases and J 5 bases, with 15 bases left between them. Germline loops: CDR1 MNHNY, CDR2 SVGAGI (reference sequence).

The sequencing input was blood. J is TRBJ2-5 and V is TRBV6-6; a weak D match, TRBD2 (5 bases). This receptor was obtained from a woman aged 25 to 45 in good health. CDR3 nucleotide sequence: TGTGCCAGCAGTTACCCGAGTTTTGCTAGCGAGACCCAGTACTTC. Translating gives CASSYPSFASETQYF.